The TCR beta chain described here comes from a study of T-cell reconstitution after alpha-beta-depleted transplantation in children. For TCRbeta, the library was prepared with unique molecular identifiers. TCRdb processed the PCR reads anew with MiXCR; each CDR3 protein has one entry. Counted here are around 400,000 distinct CDR3 sequences, about 11% occurring once; the ten biggest clones make up 4.5% to 6%. This clonotype has a handful of counts. CDR3 length: 16 amino acids. Germline CDR1 reads MDHEN; CDR2 reads SYDVKM. Trimming removed 6 bases from V and 1 base from J; junction bases left unmatched: 8.

This sample comprised PBMCs from the stem cell graft donor, obtained from the stem cell graft. This clonotype was sampled from a human donor who donated a stem cell graft to a child with acute myeloid leukemia. V usage is TRBV28 and J usage is TRBJ2-2; TRBD1 agrees at 7 bases. CDR3 region: CASSPSGTENTGELFF. CDR3 nucleotides: TGTGCCAGCAGCCCGTCGGGGACAGAGAACACCGGGGAGCTGTTTTTT.